This T cell receptor beta chain was sequenced in a study of blood T cell repertoires in COVID-19. Study background: Sites in the United States, Italy and Spain provided acute and convalescent COVID-19 samples. PBMCs, B-cell-depleted T cells, or T cells were the source of the cDNA or gDNA that made up the material.

Study processing details: Reference gene primer amplification in the assay estimated nucleated cell counts. The protocol was immunoSEQ multiplex PCR, while the TCRdb copy is restricted to in-frame clones and leaves out a portion. V and J calls plus clone size are reproduced from that table; the DNA served to infer D and trimming. In the table there are more than 250,000 clones, more than 70% of which are singletons. Seattle participants joined during active infection and were tracked over time. The clonotype originates from a woman aged 25 to 39 with COVID-19, enrolled during active disease. Sequenced input: peripheral blood.

For the CDR3, the DNA is TGTGCCAGCAGCTTAGGAATTCAAGGGGGAGAGACCCAGTACTTC. Protein: CASSLGIQGGETQYF. This rearrangement joins TRBV7-2 to TRBJ2-5, with D perhaps matching TRBD1 (6 bases). Germline V CDR1 and CDR2: SGHTA, FQGNSA. V gave up 1 base and J gave up 4 bases, with 13 bases separating them. There are 15 residues in the CDR3.